This TCR beta chain originates from a study of OX40 agonist ivuxolimab in advanced cancers. Whole-study context: Among those enrolled, mean age was approximately 62 years (range about 20 to 79) and over 70% were male. Past anti-PD-1, anti-PD-L1 or anti-CTLA-4 therapy was accepted, and 40% to 45% had received some. There were three patients with partial responses, one having hepatocellular carcinoma and two cutaneous melanoma. Study results and caveats: In the expanded peripheral T cells, antigen specificity was never determined.

Some clones are missing from TCRdb's copy, which holds only in-frame ones; the method was immunoSEQ multiplex PCR. The sample holds about 83,000 clones, roughly 80% seen once. A word on this clone: Its antigen is not known.

CDR3 length equals 15 residues. Trimming removed 6 bases at V and 2 bases at J, with 16 bases between. Germline lookup yields CDR1 SEHNR and CDR2 FQNEAQ (reference sequence). The V gene is TRBV7-9, the J gene TRBJ1-1; D not resolved. The sequencing here drew on CD4+ or CD8+ T cells sorted from blood, taken in a trial of the OX40 agonist ivuxolimab. The sequence was collected from an adult with an advanced solid tumor such as melanoma, head and neck, liver or kidney cancer. The CDR3 loop reads CASSFEPDFNTEAFF. CDR3 nucleotides: TGTGCCAGCAGTTTTGAACCGGACTTTAACACTGAAGCTTTCTTT.